This T cell receptor (beta chain) comes out of a study of cytomegalovirus exposure and HLA in healthy donors. Study-level points and caveats: Listed as cytomegalovirus-associated were 150 or so TCR beta chains. A later analysis reportedly found that, within productive TCRs, an Asian-associated ancestry cluster had fewer N-insertions than the mean observed across the approximately 660 donors.

Germline CDR1 is MNHEY and CDR2 is SMNVEV (reference sequence). V lost 5 bases and J 2 bases, leaving 9 bases between the germline ends. This CDR3 comprises 13 residues. PCR involved 60 Vbeta and 13 Jbeta primers. The table came from immunoSEQ multiplex PCR; TCRdb's copy has only in-frame clones and leaves some out. The sample has about 140,000 clones; 82% are singletons. About this clone itself: Antigen: not known.

The origin of this receptor is a man younger than 30 in good health and CMV-seropositive. The chain is built from TRBV27 and TRBJ2-5; no firm D call. Source material: PBMCs. The CDR3 DNA sequence: TGTGCCAGCAGTCGCAACAGACAAGAGACCCAGTACTTC. It encodes CASSRNRQETQYF.